The 13 T cell receptor beta chains below all came from one sample that was sequenced in a study of metastatic and nonmetastatic thyroid tumors. From the PCR reads, TCRdb re-called clones with MiXCR. The sample lists about 59,000 clones, 25% to 30% seen once, with approximately 16% in the top ten. Treatment of any kind had been given to no patient before thyroid surgery. The sample consisted of blood. Receptor source: a female donor with papillary thyroid cancer or a benign thyroid nodule (not recorded which). Some clones in this sample may be carry-over from other donors' samples.

This clone was counted at least ten times. J is TRBJ1-3 and V is TRBV10-3; TRBD1 matches at 8 bases. CDR3 length equals 16 residues. V lost 3 bases to trimming and J lost 8 bases; unmatched junction nucleotides: 12. The germline V gene encodes CDR1 ENHRY and CDR2 SYGVKD. The CDR3 DNA follows: TGTGCCATCAGTGACCCGAGACAGGGGATAGAAGACACCATATATTTT. Amino acid sequence: CAISDPRQGIEDTIYF.

By share of the sample, this clone is medium-sized. The V call is TRBV28, the J call TRBJ2-7; 8 bases match TRBD2. The J segment lost 5 bases and the V segment lost 5 bases, leaving 11 bases of the junction unmatched. Germline-derived CDR1 and CDR2 are MDHEN and SYDVKM. The CDR3 has 15 residues. The CDR3 loop is CASSDQSGSSDEQYF. DNA of the CDR3: TGTGCCAGCAGTGACCAAAGCGGGAGTTCGGACGAGCAGTACTTC. Variable domain in full (rest from reference TRBV28 and TRBJ2-7): DVKVTQSSRYLVKRTGEKVFLECVQDMDHENMFWYRQDPGLGLRLIYFSYDVKMKEKGDIPEGYSVSREKKERFSLILESASTNQTSMYLCASSDQSGSSDEQYFGPGTRLTVT.

J is TRBJ2-1 and V is TRBV11-2; D unresolved. Trimming stripped 5 bases from V and 9 bases from J, with 11 bases between. This CDR3 contains 12 residues. Germline V gives CDR1 SGHAT, CDR2 FQNNGV. The CDR3, as DNA: TGTGCCAGCAGCCGAGAAGAAATTGAGCAGTTCTTC. Protein: CASSREEIEQFF.

The V and J genes are TRBV5-1 and TRBJ2-7; D is ambiguous. V shed 5 bases and J shed 7 bases, with 10 bases lying between them. Germline-derived CDR1 and CDR2 are SGHRS and YFSETQ. The length of the CDR3 is 11 residues. CDR3 residues: CASSLKSEQYF. The CDR3 DNA sequence: TGCGCCAGCAGTCTTAAGAGTGAGCAGTACTTC. The full variable domain, in which reference TRBV5-1 and TRBJ2-7 provide the parts outside the CDR3, is KAGVTQTPRYLIKTRGQQVTLSCSPISGHRSVSWYQQTPGQGLQFLFEYFSETQRNKGNFPGRFSGRQFSNSRSEMNVSTLELGDSALYLCASSLKSEQYFGPGTRLTVT.

Points on this clone: The germline gene is not matched at one end of the junction; a read error may be the cause. This chain's CDR3 is CTSSLNSYKQYF. The CDR3 nucleotides read TGTACCAGCAGCTTAAACAGCTACAAGCAGTACTTC. This chain links TRBV11-3 with TRBJ2-7; D is ambiguous. Germline values: CDR1 SGHNT, CDR2 YENEEA. The CDR3 runs to 12 residues.

This chain uses TRBV6-1 with TRBJ2-1, with 12 bases matching TRBD2. Losses at the gene ends were 6 bases for V and 3 bases for J; bases not matched to a gene: 6. The CDR3 consists of 16 residues. The germline CDR1 and CDR2 sequences are MNHNS and SASEGT. CDR3 sequence reads: CASSPRTSGIYNEQFF. CDR3 in DNA: TGTGCCAGCAGCCCTCGGACTAGCGGGATCTACAATGAGCAGTTCTTC.

This clone occurred a few times. The chain is built from TRBV11-3 and TRBJ2-7; D is undetermined. The CDR3 loop spans 12 amino acids. The V and J ends lost 5 bases and 2 bases respectively, with 7 bases between them. Germline V gene lookup returns CDR1 SGHNT and CDR2 YENEEA. The CDR3 sequence: CASSPSAYEQYF. The CDR3 DNA follows: TGTGCCAGCAGCCCCAGCGCCTACGAGCAGTACTTC.

This clone was picked up many times. CDR3 loop: CATSPGRNEQFF. CDR3 coding DNA: TGTGCCACCAGTCCCGGGCGGAATGAGCAGTTCTTC. This sequence joins TRBV24-1 and TRBJ2-1; the D is unclear. V lost 6 bases to trimming and J lost 7 bases, with 9 bases between them. This CDR3 has 12 residues. Germline values: CDR1 KGHDR, CDR2 SFDVKD.

In this sample, this clone turned up a few times. V is TRBV2 and J is TRBJ2-5, with TRBD2 identical over 8 bases. Unmatched junction bases numbered 11, after V lost 6 bases and J lost 5 bases. In germline, CDR1 is SNHLY, CDR2 FYNNEI. The CDR3 totals 15 residues. In DNA form, the CDR3 reads TGTGCCAGCAGGGGGGGACTAGGCGAGCGGGAGACCCAGTACTTC. Its protein product is CASRGGLGERETQYF. Complete variable domain (other parts from reference TRBV2 and TRBJ2-5): EPEVTQTPSHQVTQMGQEVILRCVPISNHLYFYWYRQILGQKVEFLVSFYNNEISEKSEIFDDQFSVERPDGSNFTLKIRSTKLEDSAMYFCASRGGLGERETQYFGPGTRLLVL.

With respect to this clone: Germline and junction disagree at one end, which may indicate a read error. This chain links TRBV20-1 with TRBJ2-5, with 8 bases aligning to TRBD1. The CDR3 loop spans 15 amino acids. CDR1 and CDR2 (germline): DFQATT, SNEGSKA (reference sequence). The CDR3 DNA is TGCTGTGCTAGAGATAGGAGGACAGGGAGAGAGACCCAGTACTTC. It codes for CCARDRRTGRETQYF.

In this sample, this clone turned up a few times. This chain uses TRBV12-3 or TRBV12-4 with TRBJ2-7; a weak D match, TRBD2 (5 bases). The CDR3 loop spans 14 amino acids. Between the trimmed V and J ends, which lost 3 bases and 5 bases, there was a span of 14 bases. The CDR3 coding sequence is TGTGCCAGCAGTTTTCCCCCCCCGGGAAACGAGCAGTACTTC. Amino acids: CASSFPPPGNEQYF.

This clone was seen only a few times. V gene TRBV6-1 combines with J gene TRBJ1-3; D might be TRBD1 (5 bases). Germline-derived CDR1 and CDR2 are MNHNS and SASEGT. The ends were cut back, 4 bases at V and 2 bases at J, with 12 bases in the middle. There are 15 residues in the CDR3. The CDR3 bases are TGTGCCAGCAGTGCATCGGGGACCGCTGGAAACACCATATATTTT. This translates into CASSASGTAGNTIYF.

Comments on this clone: Its ends do not fully match the called genes, so a read error is possible. The chain recombines TRBV11-1 with TRBJ2-1, with D perhaps TRBD2 (5 bases). Germline V gene sequence: CDR1 SGHAT, CDR2 FQDESV (reference sequence). The CDR3 extends over 16 amino acids. In DNA, the CDR3 is TGTGCCAGCAGCCTAGCTGTAGGTCTCTCCTACAATGAGCAGTTCTTC. It yields the protein CASSLAVGLSYNEQFF.